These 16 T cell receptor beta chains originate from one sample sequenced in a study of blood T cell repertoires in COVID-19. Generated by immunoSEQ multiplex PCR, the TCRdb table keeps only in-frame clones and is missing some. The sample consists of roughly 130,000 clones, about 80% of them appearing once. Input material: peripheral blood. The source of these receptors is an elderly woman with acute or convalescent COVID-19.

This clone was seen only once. The CDR3 sequence: CASSSHRVTVLSGSPLHF. In DNA, the CDR3 is TGTGCCAGCAGTTCTCACAGGGTGACAGTGCTATCAGGCTCACCCCTCCACTTT. This chain links TRBV28 with TRBJ1-6, with a weak D call TRBD1 (6 bases). With 4 bases removed from V and 10 bases from J, the gap between germline ends came to 26 bases. Germline CDR1 is MDHEN and CDR2 is SYDVKM. The CDR3 has 18 residues. Full variable domain (outside the CDR3, taken from reference TRBV28 and TRBJ1-6): DVKVTQSSRYLVKRTGEKVFLECVQDMDHENMFWYRQDPGLGLRLIYFSYDVKMKEKGDIPEGYSVSREKKERFSLILESASTNQTSMYLCASSSHRVTVLSGSPLHFGNGTRLTVT.

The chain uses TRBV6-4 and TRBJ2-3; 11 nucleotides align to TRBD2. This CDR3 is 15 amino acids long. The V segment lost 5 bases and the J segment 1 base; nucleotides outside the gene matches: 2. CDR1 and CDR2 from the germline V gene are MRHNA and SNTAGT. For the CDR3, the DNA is TGTGCCAGCAGTCAACTAGCGGGGGGCACAGATACGCAGTATTTT. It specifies CASSQLAGGTDTQYF.

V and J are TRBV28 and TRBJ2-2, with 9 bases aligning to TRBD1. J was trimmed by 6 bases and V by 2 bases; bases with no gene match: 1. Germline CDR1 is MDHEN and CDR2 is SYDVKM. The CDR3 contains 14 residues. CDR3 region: CASSLNRGPGELFF. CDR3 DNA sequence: TGTGCCAGCAGTTTAAACAGGGGGCCCGGGGAGCTGTTTTTT.

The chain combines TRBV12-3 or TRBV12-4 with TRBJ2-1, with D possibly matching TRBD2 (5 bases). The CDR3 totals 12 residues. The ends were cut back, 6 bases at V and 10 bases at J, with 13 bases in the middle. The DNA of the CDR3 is TGTGCCAGCAGCCCCGGACTGGGGGAGCAGTTCTTC. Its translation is CASSPGLGEQFF.

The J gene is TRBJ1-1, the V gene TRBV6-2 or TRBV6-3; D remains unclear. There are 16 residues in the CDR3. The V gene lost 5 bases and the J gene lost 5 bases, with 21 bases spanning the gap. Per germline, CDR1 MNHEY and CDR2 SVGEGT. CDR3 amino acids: CASSTPRGQTETEAFF. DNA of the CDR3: TGTGCCAGCAGTACCCCCCGAGGGCAGACTGAGACTGAAGCTTTCTTT.

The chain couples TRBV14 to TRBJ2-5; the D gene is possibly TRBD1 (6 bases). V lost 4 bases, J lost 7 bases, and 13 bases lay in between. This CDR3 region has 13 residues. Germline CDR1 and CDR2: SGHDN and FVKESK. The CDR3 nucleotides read TGTGCCAGCAGCCCTCAGGGGCCAGGGACCCAGTACTTC. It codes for CASSPQGPGTQYF.

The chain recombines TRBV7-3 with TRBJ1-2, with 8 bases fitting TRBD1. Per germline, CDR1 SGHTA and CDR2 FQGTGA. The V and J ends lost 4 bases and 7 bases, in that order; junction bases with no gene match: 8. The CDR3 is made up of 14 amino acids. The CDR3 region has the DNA TGTGCCAGCAGCTCTCCCAGGGGGCGCGGTGGCTACACCTTC. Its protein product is CASSSPRGRGGYTF. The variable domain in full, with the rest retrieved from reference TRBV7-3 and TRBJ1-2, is GAGVSQTPSNKVTEKGKYVELRCDPISGHTALYWYRQSLGQGPEFLIYFQGTGAADDSGLPNDRFFAVRPEGSVSTLKIQRTERGDSAVYLCASSSPRGRGGYTFGSGTRLTVV.

The chain's CDR3 is CASSSGTADQPQHF. In DNA, the CDR3 is TGTGCCAGCAGCTCCGGGACAGCTGATCAGCCCCAGCATTTT. The chain carries TRBV7-9 and TRBJ1-5, with 7 bases matching TRBD1. V shed 4 bases and J 5 bases; nucleotides not matched to a gene: 5. This CDR3 has 14 amino acids. The germline gives CDR1 SEHNR, CDR2 FQNEAQ (reference sequence).

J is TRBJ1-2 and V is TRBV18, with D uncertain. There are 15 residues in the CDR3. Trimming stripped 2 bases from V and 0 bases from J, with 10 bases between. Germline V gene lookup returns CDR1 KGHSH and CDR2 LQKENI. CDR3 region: CASSPGEVANYGYTF. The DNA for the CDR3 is TGTGCCAGCTCACCAGGAGAAGTGGCTAACTATGGCTACACCTTC.

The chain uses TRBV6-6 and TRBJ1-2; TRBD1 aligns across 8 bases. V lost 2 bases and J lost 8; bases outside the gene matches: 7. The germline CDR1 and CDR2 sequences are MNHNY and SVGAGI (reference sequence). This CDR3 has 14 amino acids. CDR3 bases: TGTGCCAGCAGTTACCGGACAGGGAGTTGGGGCTACACCTTC. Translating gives CASSYRTGSWGYTF.

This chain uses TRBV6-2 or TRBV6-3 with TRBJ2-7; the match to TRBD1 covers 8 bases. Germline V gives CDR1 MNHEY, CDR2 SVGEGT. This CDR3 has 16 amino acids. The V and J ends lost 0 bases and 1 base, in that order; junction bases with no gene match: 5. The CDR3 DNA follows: TGTGCCAGCAGTTACTCAGGGGACAGGAGATCCTACGAGCAGTACTTC. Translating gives CASSYSGDRRSYEQYF.

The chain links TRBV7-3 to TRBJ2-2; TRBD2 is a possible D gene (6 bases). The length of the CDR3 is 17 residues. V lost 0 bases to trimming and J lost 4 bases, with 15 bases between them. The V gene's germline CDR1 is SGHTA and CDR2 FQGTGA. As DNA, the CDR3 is TGTGCCAGCAGCTTAACGCTAGGTCGGGAGACCACCGGGGAGCTGTTTTTT. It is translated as CASSLTLGRETTGELFF.

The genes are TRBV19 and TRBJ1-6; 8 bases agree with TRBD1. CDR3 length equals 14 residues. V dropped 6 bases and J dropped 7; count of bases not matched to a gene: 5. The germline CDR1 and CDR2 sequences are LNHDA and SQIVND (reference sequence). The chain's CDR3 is CASRNRGRNSPLHF. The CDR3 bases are TGTGCCAGTAGAAACAGGGGGAGGAATTCACCCCTCCACTTT.

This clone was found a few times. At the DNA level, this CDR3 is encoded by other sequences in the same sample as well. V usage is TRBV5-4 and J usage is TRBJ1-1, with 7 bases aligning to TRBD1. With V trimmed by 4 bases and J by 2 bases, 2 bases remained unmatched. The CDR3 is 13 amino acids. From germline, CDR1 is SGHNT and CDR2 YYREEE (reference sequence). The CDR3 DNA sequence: TGTGCCAGCAGCCGGGACAGTAACACTGAAGCTTTCTTT. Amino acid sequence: CASSRDSNTEAFF.

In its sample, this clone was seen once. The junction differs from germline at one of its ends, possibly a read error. For the CDR3, the DNA is TGTGCCATCAGTGACCCCGGGATAAGGACTCTTTTC. Translated, it gives CAISDPGIRTLF. V gene TRBV10-3 combines with J gene TRBJ2-7, with a possible D match to TRBD2 (5 bases). The CDR3 consists of 12 residues. Germline V gene sequence: CDR1 ENHRY, CDR2 SYGVKD.

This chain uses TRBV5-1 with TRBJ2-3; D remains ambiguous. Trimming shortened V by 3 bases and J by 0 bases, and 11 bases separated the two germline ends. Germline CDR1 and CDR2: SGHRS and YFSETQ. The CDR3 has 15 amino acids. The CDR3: CASSSQSPSTDTQYF. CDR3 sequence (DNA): TGCGCCAGCAGCTCCCAGTCTCCTAGCACAGATACGCAGTATTTT.